What follows describes a single T cell receptor (beta chain). In this sample, this clonotype turned up many times. Its antigen is unknown. One base away there is no much larger clone; base qualities are not given. Libraries were made using RACE. Sequencing was performed on a NextSeq 500. During library preparation, unique molecular identifiers were attached to individual cDNA molecules so that TCRs could be counted in a quantitative, reproducible way. For every blood RNA sample, sequencing covered both the TCR alpha and TCR beta chains. Concerning the study's data processing: Samples had a median of approximately 96,000 TCRs, with a range from about 20,000 to 690,600. The Decombinator software suite was used to annotate the V, J and CDR3 of the TCR reads. For PS versus PT1 abundance plots, all samples were subsampled to the same number of TCRs (28,000). TCRs were defined as expanded if absent before sensitization and observed at least eight times at the 2-week time point. In-frame beta chains were kept once TCRdb had trimmed the public reads at Q25 with fastp and called clones with MiXCR. Each CDR3 protein appears once, grouped with its most common genes and DNA. These V and J calls are TCRdb output, not the study's own analysis. The sample data list 70,000 or so distinct CDR3 sequences, and roughly 11% of these were observed just once. Roughly 1.5% of the sample is held by the ten biggest clonotypes.

The source of the sample is a study of human T cells and chemical hapten exposure (dated by TCRdb to the early 2020s). Broadly, across the study: For sensitization, 2% DPC in acetone was applied to a 2 cm by 2 cm area of upper inner arm skin. Patch tests used Finn chambers with 0.01% DPC on the upper back, scored after 6 days by International Contact Dermatitis Research Group standards. Nearly 30 alopecia patients gave blood for TCR sequencing at one to four time points (pre-sensitization, 2, 6 and 24 weeks). Blood samples were taken from patients before sensitization (week 0) and then at 2, 6 and about 24 weeks after DPC sensitization. Libraries were pooled for sequencing, and variation in per-sample TCR yields was attributed mainly to small differences in library volumes within the pool. Throughout the roughly 26-week study period, patients were also given weekly therapeutic DPC doses on the scalp. The mostly female patient cohort included alopecia areata with under or over 50% scalp involvement, alopecia totalis and alopecia universalis. Peripheral blood TCR repertoire changes were tracked in vivo in alopecia patients during primary and secondary sensitization to the hapten diphenylcyclopropenone (DPC). Study-level results and caveats: Expanded TCRs formed significantly more large CDR3 similarity clusters than pre-sensitization or healthy control sets, consistent with antigen-driven responses. DPC sensitization did not change how many TCRs were above 1 in 1000 frequency, and no evidence was found of alterations in global repertoire structure. Patch test score correlated positively with the number of PT1 expanded TCRs, reaching significance at thresholds 8, 16 and 32 but not at 4. Because all patients had alopecia, a presumed autoimmune disease, the immune response of the patients might differ from that of healthy individuals. Repeated subsampling changed both the strength of the expansion versus patch-test correlation and the threshold at which the correlation became significant.

V gives up 3 bases and J gives up 8 bases, and the segment between their germline ends measures 7 bases. For CDR1 and CDR2, the germline V gene lists MNHNS and SASEGT. Spanning cysteine to phenylalanine, the CDR3 consists of 12 amino acids. The retained sequence is limited to the CDR3, 36 bases, with the frame set at the first base. In light of the paper, this sample's time point label describes: patch test 3, about 24 weeks after DPC sensitization. Per the publication, the treatment or condition label means: therapeutic diphenylcyclopropenone sensitization with weekly scalp DPC. At every patch-test visit, the blood draw took place before the patch test was put on. To be eligible, patients had to be aged 18 to 70, diagnosed with alopecia and judged suitable for DPC therapy, while pregnant patients were excluded. Total RNA was isolated from unfractionated whole blood collected in Tempus Blood RNA tubes.

The sequencing used whole blood, collected in connection with sensitization to the hapten diphenylcyclopropenone (DPC). The rearranged segments are TRBV6-1 and TRBJ1-4, with the D segment identity uncertain. The sequence was collected from a woman aged 45 to 65 with alopecia areata. Some clones in this sample may be carry-over from other donors' samples. The DNA sequence follows: TGTGCCAGCAGTGAGAACACGGAAAAACTGTTTTTT. The encoded protein is CASSENTEKLFF.